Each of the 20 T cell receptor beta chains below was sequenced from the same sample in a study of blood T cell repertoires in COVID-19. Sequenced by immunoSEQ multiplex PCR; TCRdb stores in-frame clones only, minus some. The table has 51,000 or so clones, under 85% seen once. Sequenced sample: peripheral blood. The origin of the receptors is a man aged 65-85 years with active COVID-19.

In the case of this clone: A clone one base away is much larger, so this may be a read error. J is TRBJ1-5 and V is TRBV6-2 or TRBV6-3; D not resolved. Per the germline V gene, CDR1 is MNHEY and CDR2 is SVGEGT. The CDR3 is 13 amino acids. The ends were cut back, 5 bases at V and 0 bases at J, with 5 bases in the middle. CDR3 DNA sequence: TGTGCCAGCAGTCCGTATAGCAATCAGCCCCAGCATTTT. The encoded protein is CASSPYSNQPQHF.

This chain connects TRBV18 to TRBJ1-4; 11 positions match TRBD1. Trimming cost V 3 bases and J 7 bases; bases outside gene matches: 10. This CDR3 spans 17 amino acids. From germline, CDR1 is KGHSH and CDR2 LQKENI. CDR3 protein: CASSPGTGQGAREKLFF. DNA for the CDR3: TGTGCCAGCTCACCCGGGACTGGACAGGGGGCGCGTGAAAAACTGTTTTTT.

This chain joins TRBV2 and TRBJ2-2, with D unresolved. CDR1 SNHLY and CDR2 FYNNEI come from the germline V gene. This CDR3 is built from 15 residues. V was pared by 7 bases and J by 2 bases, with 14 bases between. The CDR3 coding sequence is TGTGCCAGCATTCGGTCACCTTCCAACACCGGGGAGCTGTTTTTT. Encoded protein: CASIRSPSNTGELFF.

The CDR3 DNA is TGTGCCAGCAACCGGCAGGGAAGACTCACAGATACGCAGTATTTT. Translating it yields CASNRQGRLTDTQYF. This chain joins TRBV5-6 and TRBJ2-3; the D gene is possibly TRBD1 (5 bases). Germline lookup yields CDR1 SGHDT and CDR2 YYEEEE. Between the trimmed V and J ends, which lost 6 bases and 2 bases, there was a span of 16 bases. This CDR3 is built from 15 residues.

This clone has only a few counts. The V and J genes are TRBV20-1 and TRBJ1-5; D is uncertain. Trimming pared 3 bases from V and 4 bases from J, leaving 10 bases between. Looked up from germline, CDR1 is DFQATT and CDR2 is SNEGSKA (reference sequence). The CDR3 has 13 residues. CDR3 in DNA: TGCAGTGCTAGTTCGGTAAATAATCAGCCCCAGCATTTT. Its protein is CSASSVNNQPQHF.

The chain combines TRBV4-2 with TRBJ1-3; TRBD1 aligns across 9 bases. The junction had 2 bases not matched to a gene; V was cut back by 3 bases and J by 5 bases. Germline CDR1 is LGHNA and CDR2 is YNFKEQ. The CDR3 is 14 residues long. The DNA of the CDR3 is TGTGCCAGCAGCCAGGGGACAGGGAGAAACACCATATATTTT. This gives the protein CASSQGTGRNTIYF.

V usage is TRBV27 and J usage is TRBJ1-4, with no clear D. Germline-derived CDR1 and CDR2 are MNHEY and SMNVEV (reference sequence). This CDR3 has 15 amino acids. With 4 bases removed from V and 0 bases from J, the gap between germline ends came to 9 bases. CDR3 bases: TGTGCCAGCAGTTCCGAAGGAGCAACTAATGAAAAACTGTTTTTT. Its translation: CASSSEGATNEKLFF.

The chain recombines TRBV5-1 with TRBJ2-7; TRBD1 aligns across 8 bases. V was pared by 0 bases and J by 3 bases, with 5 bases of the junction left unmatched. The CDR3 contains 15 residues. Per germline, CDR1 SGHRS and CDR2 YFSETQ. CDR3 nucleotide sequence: TGCGCCAGCAGCTTGGAGACAGGGGCGTTCTACGAGCAGTACTTC. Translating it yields CASSLETGAFYEQYF.

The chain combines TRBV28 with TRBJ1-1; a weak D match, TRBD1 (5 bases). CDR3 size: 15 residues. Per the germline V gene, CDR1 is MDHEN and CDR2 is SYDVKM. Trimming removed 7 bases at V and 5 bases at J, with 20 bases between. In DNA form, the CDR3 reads TGTGCCAGCATCCCGACGGGGGTTTTGGGAACTGAAGCTTTCTTT. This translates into CASIPTGVLGTEAFF.

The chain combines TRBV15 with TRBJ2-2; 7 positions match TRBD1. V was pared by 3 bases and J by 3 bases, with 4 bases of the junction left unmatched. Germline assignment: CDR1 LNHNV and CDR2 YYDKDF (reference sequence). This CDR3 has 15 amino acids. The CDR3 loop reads CATSSRQGHTGELFF. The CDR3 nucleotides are TGTGCCACCAGCAGCCGACAGGGACACACCGGGGAGCTGTTTTTT.

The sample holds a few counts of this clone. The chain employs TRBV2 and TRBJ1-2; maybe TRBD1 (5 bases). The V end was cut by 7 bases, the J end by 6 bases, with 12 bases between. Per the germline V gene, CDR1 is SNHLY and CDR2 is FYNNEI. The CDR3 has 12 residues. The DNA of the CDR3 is TGTGCCAGCATGGGGCAGACCCATGGCTACACCTTC. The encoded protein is CASMGQTHGYTF.

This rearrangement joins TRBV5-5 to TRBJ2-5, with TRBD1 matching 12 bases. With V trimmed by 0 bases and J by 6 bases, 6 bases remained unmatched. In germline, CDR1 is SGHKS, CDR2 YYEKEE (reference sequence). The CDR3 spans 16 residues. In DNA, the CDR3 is TGTGCCAGCAGCTTGGAGGGACAGGGGGCGGTTAAGACCCAGTACTTC. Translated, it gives CASSLEGQGAVKTQYF.

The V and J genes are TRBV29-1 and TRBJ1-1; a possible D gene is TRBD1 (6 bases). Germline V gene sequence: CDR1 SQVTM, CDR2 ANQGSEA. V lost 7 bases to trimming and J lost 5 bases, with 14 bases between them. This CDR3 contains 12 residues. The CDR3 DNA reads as TGCAGCGCCAACGACAGGTGGACTGAAGCTTTCTTT. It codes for CSANDRWTEAFF.

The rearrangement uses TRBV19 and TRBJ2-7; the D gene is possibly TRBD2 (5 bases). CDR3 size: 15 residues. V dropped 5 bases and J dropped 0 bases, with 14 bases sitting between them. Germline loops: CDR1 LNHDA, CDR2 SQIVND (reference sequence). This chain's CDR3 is CASSWGAPSSYEQYF. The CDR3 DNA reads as TGTGCCAGTAGTTGGGGAGCACCCAGCTCCTACGAGCAGTACTTC. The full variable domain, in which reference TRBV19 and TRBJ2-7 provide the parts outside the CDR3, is DGGITQSPKYLFRKEGQNVTLSCEQNLNHDAMYWYRQDPGQGLRLIYYSQIVNDFQKGDIAEGYSVSREKKESFPLTVTSAQKNPTAFYLCASSWGAPSSYEQYFGPGTRLTVT.

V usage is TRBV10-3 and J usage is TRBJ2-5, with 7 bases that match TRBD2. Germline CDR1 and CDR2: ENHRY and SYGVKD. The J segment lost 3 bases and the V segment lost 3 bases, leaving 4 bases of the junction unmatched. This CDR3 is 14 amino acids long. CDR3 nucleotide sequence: TGTGCCATCAGTGAAAGCGGGGCTAAAGAGACCCAGTACTTC. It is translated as CAISESGAKETQYF.

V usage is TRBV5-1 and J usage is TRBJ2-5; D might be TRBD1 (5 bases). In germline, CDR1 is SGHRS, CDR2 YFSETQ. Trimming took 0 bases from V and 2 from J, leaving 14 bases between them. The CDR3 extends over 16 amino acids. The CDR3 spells CASSLAPQAPQETQYF. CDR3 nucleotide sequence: TGCGCCAGCAGCTTGGCCCCACAGGCACCACAAGAGACCCAGTACTTC.

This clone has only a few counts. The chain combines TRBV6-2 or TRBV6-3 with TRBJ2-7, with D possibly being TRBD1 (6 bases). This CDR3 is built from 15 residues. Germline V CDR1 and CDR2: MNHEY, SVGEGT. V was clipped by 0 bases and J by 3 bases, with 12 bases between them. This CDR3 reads CASSYSGRGFYEQYF. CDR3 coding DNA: TGTGCCAGCAGTTACTCGGGCAGGGGATTCTACGAGCAGTACTTC.

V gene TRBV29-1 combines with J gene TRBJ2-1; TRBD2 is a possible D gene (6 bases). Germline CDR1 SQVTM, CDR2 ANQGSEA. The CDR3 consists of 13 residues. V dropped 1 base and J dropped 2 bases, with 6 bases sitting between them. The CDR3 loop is CSVEGGAYNEQFF. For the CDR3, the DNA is TGCAGCGTTGAAGGGGGGGCCTACAATGAGCAGTTCTTC.

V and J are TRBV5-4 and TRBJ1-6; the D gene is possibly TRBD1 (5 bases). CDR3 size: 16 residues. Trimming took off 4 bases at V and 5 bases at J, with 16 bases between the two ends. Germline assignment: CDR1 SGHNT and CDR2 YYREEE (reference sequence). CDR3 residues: CASSPQVGGNNSPLHF. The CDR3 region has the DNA TGTGCCAGCAGCCCGCAGGTGGGGGGAAATAATTCACCCCTCCACTTT. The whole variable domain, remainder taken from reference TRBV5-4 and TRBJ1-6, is ETGVTQSPTHLIKTRGQQVTLRCSSQSGHNTVSWYQQALGQGPQFIFQYYREEENGRGNFPPRFSGLQFPNYSSELNVNALELDDSALYLCASSPQVGGNNSPLHFGNGTRLTVT.

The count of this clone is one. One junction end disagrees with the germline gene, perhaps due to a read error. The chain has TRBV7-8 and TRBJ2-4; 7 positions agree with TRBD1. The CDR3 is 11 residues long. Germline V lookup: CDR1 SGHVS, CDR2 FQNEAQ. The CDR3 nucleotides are TGTGCCAGCAGCCCGGGACAGAATCCGCACTTC. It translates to CASSPGQNPHF.